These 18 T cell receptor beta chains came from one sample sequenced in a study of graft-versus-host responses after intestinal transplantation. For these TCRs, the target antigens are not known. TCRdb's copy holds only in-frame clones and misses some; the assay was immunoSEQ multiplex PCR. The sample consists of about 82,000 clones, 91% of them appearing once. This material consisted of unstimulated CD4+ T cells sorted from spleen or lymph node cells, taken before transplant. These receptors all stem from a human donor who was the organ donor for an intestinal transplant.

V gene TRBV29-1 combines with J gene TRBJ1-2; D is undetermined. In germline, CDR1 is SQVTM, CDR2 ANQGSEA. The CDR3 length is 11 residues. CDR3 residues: CTAEGLEGYTF. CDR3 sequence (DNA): TGCACCGCTGAAGGGCTAGAGGGCTACACCTTC.

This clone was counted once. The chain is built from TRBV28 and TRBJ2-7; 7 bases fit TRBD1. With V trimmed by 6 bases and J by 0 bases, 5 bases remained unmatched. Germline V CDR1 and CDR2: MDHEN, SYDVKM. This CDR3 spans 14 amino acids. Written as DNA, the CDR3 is TGTGCCAGCAGGAGACAGGGAAGCTCCTACGAGCAGTACTTC. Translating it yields CASRRQGSSYEQYF.

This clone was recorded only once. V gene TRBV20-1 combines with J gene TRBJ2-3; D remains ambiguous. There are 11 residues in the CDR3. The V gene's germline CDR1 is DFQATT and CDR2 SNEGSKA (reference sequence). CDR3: CSASLTDTQYF. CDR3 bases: TGCAGCGCATCACTCACAGATACGCAGTATTTT.

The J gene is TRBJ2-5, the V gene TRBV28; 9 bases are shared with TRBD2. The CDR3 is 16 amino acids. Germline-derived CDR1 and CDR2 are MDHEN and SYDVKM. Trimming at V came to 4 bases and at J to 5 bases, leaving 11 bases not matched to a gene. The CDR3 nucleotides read TGTGCCAGCAGTTCGCCATTTAGCGGGAGTATGGAGACCCAGTACTTC. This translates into CASSSPFSGSMETQYF.

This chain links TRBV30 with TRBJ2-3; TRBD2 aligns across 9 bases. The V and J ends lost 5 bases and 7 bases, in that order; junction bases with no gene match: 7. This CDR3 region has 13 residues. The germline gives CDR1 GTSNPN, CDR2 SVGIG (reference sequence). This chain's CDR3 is CAWRLAGSYTQYF. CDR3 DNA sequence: TGTGCCTGGCGCCTAGCGGGATCGTATACGCAGTATTTT.

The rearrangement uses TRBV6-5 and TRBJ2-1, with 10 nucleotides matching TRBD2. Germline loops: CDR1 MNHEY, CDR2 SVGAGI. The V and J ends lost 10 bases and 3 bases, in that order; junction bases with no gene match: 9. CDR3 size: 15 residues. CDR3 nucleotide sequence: TGTGCCACAGGGGGTGCTAGCGGGAGCTACAATGAGCAGTTCTTC. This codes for CATGGASGSYNEQFF.

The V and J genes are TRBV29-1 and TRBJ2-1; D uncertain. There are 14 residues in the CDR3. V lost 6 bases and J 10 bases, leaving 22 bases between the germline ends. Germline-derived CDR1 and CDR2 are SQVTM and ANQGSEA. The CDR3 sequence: CSVPGSSTQLEQFF. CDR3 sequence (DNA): TGCAGCGTGCCCGGGTCCAGCACACAATTAGAGCAGTTCTTC.

CDR3 in amino acids: CASSDYRANYGYTF. CDR3 nucleotide sequence: TGTGCCAGCAGTGATTACAGGGCCAACTATGGCTACACCTTC. The V gene is TRBV28, the J gene TRBJ1-2; TRBD1 is a possible D gene (6 bases). Germline V lookup: CDR1 MDHEN, CDR2 SYDVKM. The CDR3 has 14 residues. V was pared by 5 bases and J by 2 bases, with 12 bases between.

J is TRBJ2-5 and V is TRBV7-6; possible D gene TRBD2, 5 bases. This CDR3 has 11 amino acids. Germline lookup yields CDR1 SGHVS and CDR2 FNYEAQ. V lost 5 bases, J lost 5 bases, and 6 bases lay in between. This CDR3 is CASSGEETQYF. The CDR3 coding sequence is TGTGCCAGCAGCGGGGAGGAGACCCAGTACTTC. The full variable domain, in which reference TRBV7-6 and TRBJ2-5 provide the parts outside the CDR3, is GAGVSQSPRYKVTKRGQDVALRCDPISGHVSLYWYRQALGQGPEFLTYFNYEAQQDKSGLPNDRFSAERPEGSISTLTIQRTEQRDSAMYRCASSGEETQYFGPGTRLLVL.

CDR3 nucleotide sequence: TGTGCCATCAGCCCCGACAGGTACTATGGCTACACCTTC. Translating gives CAISPDRYYGYTF. The chain joins TRBV10-3 to TRBJ1-2; D is possibly TRBD1 (6 bases). Deletions cut 6 bases from V and 3 bases from J, with 11 bases between. The CDR3 extends over 13 amino acids. Germline V gene sequence: CDR1 ENHRY, CDR2 SYGVKD.

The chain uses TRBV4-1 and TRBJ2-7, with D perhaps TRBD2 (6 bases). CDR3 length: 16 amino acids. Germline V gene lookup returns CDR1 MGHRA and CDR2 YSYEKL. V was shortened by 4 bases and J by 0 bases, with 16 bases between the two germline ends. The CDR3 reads CASSPPSGLISYEQYF. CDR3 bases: TGCGCCAGCAGCCCTCCATCGGGACTTATCTCCTACGAGCAGTACTTC.

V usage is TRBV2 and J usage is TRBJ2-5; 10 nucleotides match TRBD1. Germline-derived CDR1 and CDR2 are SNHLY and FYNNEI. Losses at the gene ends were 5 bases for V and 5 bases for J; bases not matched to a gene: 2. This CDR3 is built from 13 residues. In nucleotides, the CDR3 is TGTGCCAGCAGTCGGGACAGGGGCGAGACCCAGTACTTC. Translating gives CASSRDRGETQYF.

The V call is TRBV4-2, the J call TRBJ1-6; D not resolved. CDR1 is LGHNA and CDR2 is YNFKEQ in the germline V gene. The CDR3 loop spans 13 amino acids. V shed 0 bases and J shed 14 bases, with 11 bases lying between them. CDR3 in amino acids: CASSQDPSIALHF. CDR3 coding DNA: TGTGCCAGCAGCCAAGATCCTTCTATCGCCCTCCACTTT.

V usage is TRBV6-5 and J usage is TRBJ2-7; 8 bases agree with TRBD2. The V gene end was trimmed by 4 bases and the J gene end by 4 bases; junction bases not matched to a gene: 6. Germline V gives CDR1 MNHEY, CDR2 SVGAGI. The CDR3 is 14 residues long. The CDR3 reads CASSSTGGRYEQYF. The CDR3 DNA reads TGTGCCAGCAGTTCCACCGGCGGGAGGTACGAGCAGTACTTC.

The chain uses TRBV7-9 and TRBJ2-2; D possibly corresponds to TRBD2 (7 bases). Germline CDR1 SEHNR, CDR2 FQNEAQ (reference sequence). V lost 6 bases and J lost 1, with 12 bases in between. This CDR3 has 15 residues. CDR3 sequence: CASRWEGQNTGELFF. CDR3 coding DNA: TGTGCCAGCAGGTGGGAGGGACAGAACACCGGGGAGCTGTTTTTT.

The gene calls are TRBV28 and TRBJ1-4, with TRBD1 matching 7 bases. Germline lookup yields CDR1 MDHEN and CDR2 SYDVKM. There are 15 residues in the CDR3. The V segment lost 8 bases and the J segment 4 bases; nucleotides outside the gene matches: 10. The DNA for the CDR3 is TGTGCCAGCCGTTCCTACGGGACAGTTAATGAAAAACTGTTTTTT. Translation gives CASRSYGTVNEKLFF.

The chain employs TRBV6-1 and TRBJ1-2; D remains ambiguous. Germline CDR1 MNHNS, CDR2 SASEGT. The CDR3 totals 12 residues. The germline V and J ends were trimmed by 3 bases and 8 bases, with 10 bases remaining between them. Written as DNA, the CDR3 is TGTGCCAGCAGTGATAATCGCGGAGGCTACACCTTC. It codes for CASSDNRGGYTF.

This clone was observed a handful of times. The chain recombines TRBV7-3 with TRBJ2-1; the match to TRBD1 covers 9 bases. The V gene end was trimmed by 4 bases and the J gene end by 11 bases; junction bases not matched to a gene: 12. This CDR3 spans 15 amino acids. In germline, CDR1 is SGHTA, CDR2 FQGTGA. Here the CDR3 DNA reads TGTGCCAGCAGCTCCTCCGGGACAGGGAAAGAGAAGCAGTTCTTC. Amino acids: CASSSSGTGKEKQFF.